The T cell receptor beta chain under discussion was sequenced for a study of cytomegalovirus exposure and HLA in healthy donors. V was shortened by 4 bases and J by 9 bases, with 14 bases between the two germline ends. The CDR3 is made up of 13 amino acids. CDR1 SGHNT and CDR2 YYREEE come from the germline V gene (reference sequence). PCR used 60 Vbeta primers and 13 Jbeta primers. Sequenced by immunoSEQ multiplex PCR; TCRdb stores in-frame clones only, minus some. The sample includes about 110,000 clones, over 70% of them seen just once. A note on this clone: One base separates it from a far larger clone, so it is likely a read error. This sample includes further DNA sequences coding for the same CDR3.

The sequence was collected from a male donor in good health and CMV-seronegative. V and J are TRBV5-4 and TRBJ1-5; D gene unclear. The sequencing sample was made of PBMCs. CDR3 coding DNA: TGTGCCAGCAGCCAAGACCCTCTAGGGCCCCAGCATTTT. Residues: CASSQDPLGPQHF.